One T cell receptor beta chain is described in this entry. Its antigen is not known. This specimen comes from a study of CXCR3-negative and CXCR3-positive naive CD8 T cells. Whole-study findings and limits: Naive CXCR3-positive cells had TRB CDR3s more hydrophobic than those of CXCR3-negative naive cells.

5' RACE that incorporated UMI labels was used to prepare the TRB cDNA libraries. Following a re-call of the 5' RACE reads, TCRdb has one entry per CDR3 protein and lacks DNA. The sample table sets out around 110,000 distinct CDR3 sequences. Germline V gene data show CDR1 as SQVTM and CDR2 as ANQGSEA. CDR3 length: 13 residues. This receptor was obtained from a human donor in good health. Some clones in this sample may be carry-over from other donors' samples. Sequencing used naive CXCR3+ CD8+ T cells from blood. Indicated subset: CD45RO-CCR7+CD27+CD95- naive CD8+ T cells expressing CXCR3 (TNR3+). The gene calls are TRBV29-1 and TRBJ1-1. The CDR3 is CSVAEGSSTEAFF.